This T cell receptor beta chain originates from a study of response to subunit inactivated influenza vaccine. Each CDR3 protein gets one entry after TCRdb re-called the RT-PCR reads with MiXCR. Of a few hundred thousand distinct CDR3 sequences listed, about a fifth are singletons. The TCR originated in a man aged 45 to 70 who received an inactivated influenza vaccine. Source: PBMCs from blood, taken roughly 20 months after vaccination.

This CDR3 reads CASSLYGAGELFF. CDR3 DNA: TGCGCCAGCAGCTTGTATGGTGCCGGGGAGCTGTTTTTT. The chain recombines TRBV5-1 with TRBJ2-2; D ambiguous. Trimming removed 1 base from V and 6 bases from J, with 7 bases in between. Germline CDR1 reads SGHRS; CDR2 reads YFSETQ. The CDR3 is made up of 13 amino acids.